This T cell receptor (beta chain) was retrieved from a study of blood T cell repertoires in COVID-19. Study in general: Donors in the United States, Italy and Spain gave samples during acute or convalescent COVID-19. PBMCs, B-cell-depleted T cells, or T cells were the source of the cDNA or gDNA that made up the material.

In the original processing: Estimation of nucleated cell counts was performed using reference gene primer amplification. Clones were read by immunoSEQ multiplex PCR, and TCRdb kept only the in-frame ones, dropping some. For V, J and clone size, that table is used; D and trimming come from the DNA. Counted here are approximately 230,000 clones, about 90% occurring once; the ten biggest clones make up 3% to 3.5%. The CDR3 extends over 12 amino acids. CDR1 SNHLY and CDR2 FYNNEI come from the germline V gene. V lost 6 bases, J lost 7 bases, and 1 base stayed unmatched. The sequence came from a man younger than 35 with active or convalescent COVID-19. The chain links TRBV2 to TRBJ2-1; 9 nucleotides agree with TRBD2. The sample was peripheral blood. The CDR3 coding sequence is TGTGCCAGCAGCACTAGCGGGAATGAGCAGTTCTTC. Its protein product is CASSTSGNEQFF.